Given below is one TCR beta chain in context. Its antigen is not identified. The protocol was immunoSEQ multiplex PCR, while the TCRdb copy is restricted to in-frame clones and leaves out a portion. The profile covers fewer than 30,000 clones, with 85% appearing a single time and about 3.5% taken by the ten largest. The CDR3 has 17 amino acids. In germline, CDR1 is MGHRA, CDR2 YSYEKL. The V gene lost 2 bases and the J gene lost 3 bases, with 14 bases spanning the gap. This sample is part of a study of tissue T cells after allogeneic stem cell transplantation. Study details: Before transplant, recipient-origin PBMCs were collected in a few GVHD patients.

Findings and caveats of the study: Motif-based clustering found tissue-specific repertoire signatures shared across patients, though few clones were shared.

This rearrangement joins TRBV4-1 to TRBJ1-6; maybe TRBD1 (5 bases). Source: blood, taken before transplantation. The receptor was derived from a woman between 18 and 50 years old who later had graft-versus-host disease after an allogeneic stem cell transplant. CDR3 DNA: TGCGCCAGCAGCCAACTACTCAGGGTGAACTATAATTCACCCCTCCACTTT. This encodes CASSQLLRVNYNSPLHF.